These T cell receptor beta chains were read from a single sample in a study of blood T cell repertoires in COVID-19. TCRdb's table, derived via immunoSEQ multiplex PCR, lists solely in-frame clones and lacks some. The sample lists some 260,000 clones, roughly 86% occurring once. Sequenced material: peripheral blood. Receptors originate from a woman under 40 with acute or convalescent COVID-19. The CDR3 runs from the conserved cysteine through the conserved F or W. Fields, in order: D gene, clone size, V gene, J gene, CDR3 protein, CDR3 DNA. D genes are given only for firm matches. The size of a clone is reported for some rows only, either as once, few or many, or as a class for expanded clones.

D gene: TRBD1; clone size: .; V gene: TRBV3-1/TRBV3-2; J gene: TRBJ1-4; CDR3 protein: CASSQGRGRNEKLFF; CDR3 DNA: TGTGCCAGCAGCCAAGGGAGGGGGCGAAATGAAAAACTGTTTTTT
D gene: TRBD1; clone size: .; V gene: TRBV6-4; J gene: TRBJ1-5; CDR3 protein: CASSELHRGNKDQPQHF; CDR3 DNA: TGTGCCAGCAGCGAACTCCACAGGGGGAACAAGGATCAGCCCCAGCATTTT
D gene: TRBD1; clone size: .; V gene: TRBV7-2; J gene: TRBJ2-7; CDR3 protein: CASSSRLDRGSYEQYF; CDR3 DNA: TGTGCCAGCAGCTCCCGTTTGGACAGGGGTAGTTACGAGCAGTACTTC
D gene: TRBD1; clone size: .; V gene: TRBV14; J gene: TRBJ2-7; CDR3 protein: CASSQDLVQGTEYF; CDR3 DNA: TGTGCCAGCAGCCAAGATTTAGTTCAGGGGACAGAGTACTTC
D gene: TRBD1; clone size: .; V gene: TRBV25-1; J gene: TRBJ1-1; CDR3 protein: CASSGTGALEAFF; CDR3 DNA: TGTGCCAGCAGTGGAACAGGGGCTTTGGAAGCTTTCTTT
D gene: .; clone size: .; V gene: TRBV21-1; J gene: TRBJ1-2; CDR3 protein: CASSSPTGFVGIGYTF; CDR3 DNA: TGTGCCAGCAGCTCACCGACAGGTTTCGTAGGTATTGGCTACACCTTC
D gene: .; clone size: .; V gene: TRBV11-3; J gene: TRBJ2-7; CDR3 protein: CASSLIPLSSYEQYF; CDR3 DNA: TGTGCCAGCAGCTTAATCCCCCTAAGCTCCTACGAGCAGTACTTC
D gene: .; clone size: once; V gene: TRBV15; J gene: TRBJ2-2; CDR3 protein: CATQPLRDTGELFF; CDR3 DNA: TGTGCCACCCAGCCACTTCGGGACACCGGGGAGCTGTTTTTT
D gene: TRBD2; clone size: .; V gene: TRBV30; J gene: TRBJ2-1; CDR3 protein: CAWSVLGGSVDEQFF; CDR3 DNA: TGTGCCTGGAGTGTATTGGGGGGGAGCGTCGATGAGCAGTTCTTC
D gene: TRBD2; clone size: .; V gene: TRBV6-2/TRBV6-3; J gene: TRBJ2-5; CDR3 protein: CASSPRGIQETQYF; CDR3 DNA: TGTGCCAGCAGCCCGCGGGGGATCCAAGAGACCCAGTACTTC
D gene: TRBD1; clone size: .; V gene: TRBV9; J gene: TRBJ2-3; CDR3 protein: CASSAKDTGGGTDTQYF; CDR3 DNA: TGTGCCAGCAGCGCGAAAGACACAGGGGGCGGCACAGATACGCAGTATTTT
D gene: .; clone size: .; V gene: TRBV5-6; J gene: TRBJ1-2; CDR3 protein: CASSLVSVDYGYTF; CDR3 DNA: TGTGCCAGCAGCTTGGTTTCAGTCGACTATGGCTACACCTTC
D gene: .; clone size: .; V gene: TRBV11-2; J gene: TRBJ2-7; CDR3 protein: CASSQIRRAYEQYF; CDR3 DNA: TGTGCCAGCAGCCAAATCCGCAGGGCCTACGAGCAGTACTTC
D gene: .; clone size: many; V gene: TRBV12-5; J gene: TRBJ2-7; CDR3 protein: CASGFSNEQYF; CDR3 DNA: TGTGCTAGTGGTTTTAGTAACGAGCAGTACTTC
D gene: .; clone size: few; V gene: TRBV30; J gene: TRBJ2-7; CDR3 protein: CAWSLGDSYEQYF; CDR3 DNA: TGTGCCTGGAGTTTAGGGGACTCCTACGAGCAGTACTTC
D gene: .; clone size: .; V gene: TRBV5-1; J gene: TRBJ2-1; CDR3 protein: CASSLRSAAEQFF; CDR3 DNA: TGCGCCAGCAGCTTGCGTAGCGCGGCTGAGCAGTTCTTC
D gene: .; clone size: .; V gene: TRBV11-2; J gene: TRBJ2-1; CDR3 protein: CASSLFGNGYNEQFF; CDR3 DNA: TGTGCCAGCAGCTTGTTCGGGAACGGCTACAATGAGCAGTTCTTC
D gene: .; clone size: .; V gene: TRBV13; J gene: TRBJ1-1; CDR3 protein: CASRTLVPTVNTETFF; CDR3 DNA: TGTGCCAGCCGAACTTTGGTCCCGACAGTGAACACTGAAACTTTCTTT
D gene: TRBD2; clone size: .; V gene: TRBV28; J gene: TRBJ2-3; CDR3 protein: CASSFQGGSLTDTQYF; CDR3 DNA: TGTGCCAGCAGTTTTCAGGGCGGGAGTTTAACAGATACGCAGTATTTT
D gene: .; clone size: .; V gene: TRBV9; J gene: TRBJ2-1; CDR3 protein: CASSVGRGLSYNEQFF; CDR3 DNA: TGTGCCAGCAGCGTAGGGCGGGGCTTGTCCTACAATGAGCAGTTCTTC
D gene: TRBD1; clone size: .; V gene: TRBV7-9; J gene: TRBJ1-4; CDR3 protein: CASSPLPGQGSEKLFF; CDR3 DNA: TGTGCCAGCAGCCCCCTTCCGGGACAGGGGTCGGAAAAACTGTTTTTT
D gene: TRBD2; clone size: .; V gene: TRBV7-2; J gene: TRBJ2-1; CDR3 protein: CASSWRGEAYNEQFF; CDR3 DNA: TGTGCCAGCAGCTGGCGGGGGGAGGCCTACAATGAGCAGTTCTTC
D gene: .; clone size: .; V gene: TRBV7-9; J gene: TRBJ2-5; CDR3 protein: CASSLSPRDIGETQYF; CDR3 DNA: TGTGCCAGCAGCTTATCCCCGAGGGACATCGGGGAGACCCAGTACTTC
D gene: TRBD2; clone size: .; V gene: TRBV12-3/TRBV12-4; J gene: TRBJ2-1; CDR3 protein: CASSRGVVEQFF; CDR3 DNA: TGTGCCAGCAGTCGGGGGGTCGTTGAGCAGTTCTTC
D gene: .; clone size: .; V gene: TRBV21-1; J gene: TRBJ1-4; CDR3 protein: CASSKGGTACEKLFF; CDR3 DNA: TGTGCCAGCAGCAAAGGCGGCACGGCCTGTGAAAAACTGTTTTTT
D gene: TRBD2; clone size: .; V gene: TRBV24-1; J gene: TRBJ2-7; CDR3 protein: CATSDPTSGRASQYF; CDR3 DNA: TGTGCCACCAGTGATCCGACTAGCGGGAGGGCCAGTCAGTACTTC
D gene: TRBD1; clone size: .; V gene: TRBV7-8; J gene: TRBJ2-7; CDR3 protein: CASSPRTGSLAEQYF; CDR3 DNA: TGTGCCAGCAGCCCGCGGACAGGAAGTCTTGCCGAGCAGTACTTC
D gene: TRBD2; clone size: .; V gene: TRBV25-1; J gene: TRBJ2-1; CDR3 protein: CASGPPGRELSEQFF; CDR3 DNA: TGTGCCAGCGGACCCCCCGGGCGGGAGTTGAGTGAGCAGTTCTTC
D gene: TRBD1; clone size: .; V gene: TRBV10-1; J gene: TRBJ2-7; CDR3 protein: CASSAGTGGYEQYF; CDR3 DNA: TGCGCCAGCAGCGCCGGGACAGGGGGCTACGAGCAGTACTTC
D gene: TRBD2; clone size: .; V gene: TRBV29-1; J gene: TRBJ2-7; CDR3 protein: CSVWTSGGPHREQYF; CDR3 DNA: TGCAGCGTTTGGACTAGCGGGGGTCCCCATCGGGAGCAGTACTTC
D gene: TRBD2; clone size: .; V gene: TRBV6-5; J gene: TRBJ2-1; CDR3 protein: CASSYSGLAGYNEQFF; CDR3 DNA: TGTGCCAGCAGTTACTCGGGACTAGCGGGATACAATGAGCAGTTCTTC
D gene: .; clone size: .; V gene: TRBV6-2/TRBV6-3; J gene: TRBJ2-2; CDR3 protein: CASSKREWYTGELFF; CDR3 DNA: TGTGCCAGCAGCAAACGGGAGTGGTACACCGGGGAGCTGTTTTTT
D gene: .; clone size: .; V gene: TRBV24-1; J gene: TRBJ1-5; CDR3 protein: CATSDLRGSNQPQHF; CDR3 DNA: TGTGCCACCAGTGATTTGCGAGGTAGCAATCAGCCCCAGCATTTT
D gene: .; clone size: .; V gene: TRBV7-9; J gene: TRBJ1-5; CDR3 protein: CASSTPGQPQHF; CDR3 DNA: TGTGCCAGCAGCACCCCAGGTCAGCCCCAGCATTTT
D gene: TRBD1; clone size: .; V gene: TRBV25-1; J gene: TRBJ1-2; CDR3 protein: CASSEAGQGHGYTF; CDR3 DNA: TGTGCCAGCAGTGAAGCGGGACAGGGACATGGCTACACCTTC
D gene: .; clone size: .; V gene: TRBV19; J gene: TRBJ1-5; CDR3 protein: CASSIGDTGNQPQHF; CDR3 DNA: TGTGCCAGTAGTATAGGAGACACGGGCAATCAGCCCCAGCATTTT
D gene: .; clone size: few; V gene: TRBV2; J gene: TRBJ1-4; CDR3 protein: CASSVQGIGEKLFF; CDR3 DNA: TGTGCCAGCAGTGTTCAGGGGATAGGTGAAAAACTGTTTTTT
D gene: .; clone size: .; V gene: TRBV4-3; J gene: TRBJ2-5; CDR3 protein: CASSQGLLEVRETQYF; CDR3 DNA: TGCGCCAGCAGCCAAGGACTCTTAGAGGTCCGTGAGACCCAGTACTTC
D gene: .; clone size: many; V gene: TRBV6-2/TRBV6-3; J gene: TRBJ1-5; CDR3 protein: CASSSTTSNQPQHF; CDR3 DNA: TGTGCCAGCAGTTCGACGACTTCCAATCAGCCCCAGCATTTT
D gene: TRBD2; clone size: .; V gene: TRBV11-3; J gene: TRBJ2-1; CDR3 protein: CASSLGTSGRRDEQFF; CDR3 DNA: TGTGCCAGCAGCTTAGGGACTAGCGGGAGGAGGGATGAGCAGTTCTTC
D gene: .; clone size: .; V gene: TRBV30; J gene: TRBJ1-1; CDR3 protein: CACNTGRGTEAFF; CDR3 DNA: TGTGCCTGCAACACAGGGAGAGGCACTGAAGCTTTCTTT
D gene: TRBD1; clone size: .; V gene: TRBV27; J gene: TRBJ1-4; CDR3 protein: CASSLAGQGGEKLFF; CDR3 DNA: TGTGCCAGCAGTTTGGCTGGACAGGGGGGTGAAAAACTGTTTTTT
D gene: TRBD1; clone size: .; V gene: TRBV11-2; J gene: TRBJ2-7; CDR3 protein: CASSLGQGAYEQYF; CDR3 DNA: TGTGCCAGCAGCTTAGGTCAGGGGGCCTACGAGCAGTACTTC
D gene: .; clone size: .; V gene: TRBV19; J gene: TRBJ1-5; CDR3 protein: CASSYGSNQPQHF; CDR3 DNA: TGTGCCAGTAGTTATGGCAGCAATCAGCCCCAGCATTTT
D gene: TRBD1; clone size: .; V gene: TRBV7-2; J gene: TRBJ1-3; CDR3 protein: CASSVKRTGGGNTIYF; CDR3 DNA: TGTGCCAGCAGCGTGAAGCGGACAGGGGGCGGAAACACCATATATTTT
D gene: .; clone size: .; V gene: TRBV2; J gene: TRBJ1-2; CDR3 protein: CASSVGDSYGYTF; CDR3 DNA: TGTGCCAGCAGCGTAGGGGACTCCTATGGCTACACCTTC
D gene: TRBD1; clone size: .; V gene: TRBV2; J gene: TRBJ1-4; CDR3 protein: CASRYRGSGEKLFF; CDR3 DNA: TGTGCCAGCAGGTACAGGGGCTCGGGTGAAAAACTGTTTTTT
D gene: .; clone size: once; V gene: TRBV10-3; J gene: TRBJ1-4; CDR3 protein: CAISGAATNEKLFF; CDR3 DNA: TGTGCCATCAGTGGGGCTGCAACTAATGAAAAACTGTTTTTT
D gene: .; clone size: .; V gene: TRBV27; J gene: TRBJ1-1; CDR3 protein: CASSLGGGIPEAFF; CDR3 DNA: TGTGCCAGCAGTTTAGGCGGAGGGATCCCCGAAGCTTTCTTT
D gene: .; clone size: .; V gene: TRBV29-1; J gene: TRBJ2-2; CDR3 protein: CSHAGRGNTGELFF; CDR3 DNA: TGCAGCCATGCGGGCAGGGGGAACACCGGGGAGCTGTTTTTT
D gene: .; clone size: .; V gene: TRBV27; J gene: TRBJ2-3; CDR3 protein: CASSLRAGDTDTQYF; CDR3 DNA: TGTGCCAGCAGTTTACGGGCAGGGGACACAGATACGCAGTATTTT
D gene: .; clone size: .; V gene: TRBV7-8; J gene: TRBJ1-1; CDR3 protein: CASSPGGRAEAFF; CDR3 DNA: TGTGCCAGCAGCCCCGGGGGGCGCGCTGAAGCTTTCTTT
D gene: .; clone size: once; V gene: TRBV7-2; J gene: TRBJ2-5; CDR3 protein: CASSLYREGTQYF; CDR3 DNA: TGTGCCAGCAGTTTGTACAGGGAGGGGACCCAGTACTTC
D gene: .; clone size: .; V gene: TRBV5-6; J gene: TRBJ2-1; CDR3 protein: CASSWSQIWGDEQFF; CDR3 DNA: TGTGCCAGCAGCTGGTCTCAAATCTGGGGCGATGAGCAGTTCTTC
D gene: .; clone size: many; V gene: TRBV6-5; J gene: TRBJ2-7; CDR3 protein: CASSGNRAEQYF; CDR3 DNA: TGTGCCAGCAGCGGGAACAGGGCCGAGCAGTACTTC
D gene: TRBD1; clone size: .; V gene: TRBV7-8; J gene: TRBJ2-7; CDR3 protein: CASSARDSKHSYEQYF; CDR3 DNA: TGTGCCAGCAGCGCCCGGGACAGCAAACACTCCTACGAGCAGTACTTC
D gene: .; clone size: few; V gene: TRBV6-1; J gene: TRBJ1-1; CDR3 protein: CASSESGVLNTEAFF; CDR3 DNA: TGTGCCAGCAGTGAGTCAGGGGTCCTGAACACTGAAGCTTTCTTT
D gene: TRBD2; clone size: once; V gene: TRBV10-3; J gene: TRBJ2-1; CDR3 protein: CAISSGLAGGPLNEQFF; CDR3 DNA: TGTGCCATCAGTTCTGGACTAGCGGGAGGGCCCCTCAATGAGCAGTTCTTC